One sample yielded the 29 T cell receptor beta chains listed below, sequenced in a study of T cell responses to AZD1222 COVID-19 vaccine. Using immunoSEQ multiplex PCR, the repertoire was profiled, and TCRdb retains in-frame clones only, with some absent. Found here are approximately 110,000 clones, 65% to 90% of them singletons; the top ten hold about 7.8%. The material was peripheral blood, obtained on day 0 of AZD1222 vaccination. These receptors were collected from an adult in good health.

CDR3 in amino acids: CASSRPGTGTYGYTF. The CDR3, as DNA: TGTGCCAGCAGTCGTCCCGGGACAGGGACATATGGCTACACCTTC. The chain combines TRBV28 with TRBJ1-2; 9 nucleotides agree with TRBD1. The germline gives CDR1 MDHEN, CDR2 SYDVKM. The CDR3 is 15 amino acids. V shed 5 bases, J shed 5 bases, and the junction held 9 bases outside the gene matches.

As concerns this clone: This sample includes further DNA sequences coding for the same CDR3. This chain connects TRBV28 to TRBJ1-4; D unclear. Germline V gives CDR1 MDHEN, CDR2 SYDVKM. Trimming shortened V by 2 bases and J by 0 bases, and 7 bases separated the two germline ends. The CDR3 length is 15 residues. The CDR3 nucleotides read TGTGCCAGCAGTTTACCCACGGCAACTAATGAAAAACTGTTTTTT. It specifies CASSLPTATNEKLFF. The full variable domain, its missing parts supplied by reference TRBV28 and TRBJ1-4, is DVKVTQSSRYLVKRTGEKVFLECVQDMDHENMFWYRQDPGLGLRLIYFSYDVKMKEKGDIPEGYSVSREKKERFSLILESASTNQTSMYLCASSLPTATNEKLFFGSGTQLSVL.

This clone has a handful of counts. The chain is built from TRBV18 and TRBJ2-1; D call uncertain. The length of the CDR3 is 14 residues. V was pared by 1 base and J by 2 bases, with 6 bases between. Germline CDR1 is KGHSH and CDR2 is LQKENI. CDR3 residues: CASSPQLTYNEQFF. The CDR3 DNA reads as TGTGCCAGCTCACCACAATTAACCTACAATGAGCAGTTCTTC. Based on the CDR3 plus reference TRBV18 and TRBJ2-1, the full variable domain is NAGVMQNPRHLVRRRGQEARLRCSPMKGHSHVYWYRQLPEEGLKFMVYLQKENIIDESGMPKERFSAEFPKEGPSILRIQQVVRGDSAAYFCASSPQLTYNEQFFGPGTRLTVL.

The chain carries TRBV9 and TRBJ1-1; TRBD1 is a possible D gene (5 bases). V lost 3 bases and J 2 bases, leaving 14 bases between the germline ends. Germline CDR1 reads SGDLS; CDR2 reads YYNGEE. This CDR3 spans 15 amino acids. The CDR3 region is CASSGGTGGNTEAFF. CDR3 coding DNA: TGTGCCAGCAGCGGCGGGACGGGGGGAAACACTGAAGCTTTCTTT.

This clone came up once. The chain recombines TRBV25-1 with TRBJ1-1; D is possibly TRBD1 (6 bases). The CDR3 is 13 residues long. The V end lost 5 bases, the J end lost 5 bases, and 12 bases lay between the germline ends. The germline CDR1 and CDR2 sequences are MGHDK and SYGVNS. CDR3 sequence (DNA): TGTGCCAGCAGTAAACAGGGAGGGACTGAAGCTTTCTTT. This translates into CASSKQGGTEAFF.

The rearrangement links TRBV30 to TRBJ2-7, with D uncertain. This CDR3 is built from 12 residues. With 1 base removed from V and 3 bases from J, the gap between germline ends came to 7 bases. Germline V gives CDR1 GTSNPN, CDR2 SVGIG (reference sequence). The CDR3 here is CAWSDWGYEQYF. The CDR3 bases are TGTGCCTGGAGTGATTGGGGCTACGAGCAGTACTTC.

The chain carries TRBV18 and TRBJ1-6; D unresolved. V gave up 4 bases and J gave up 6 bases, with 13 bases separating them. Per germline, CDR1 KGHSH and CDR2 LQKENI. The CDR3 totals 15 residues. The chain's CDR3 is CASSLDRGSNSPLHF. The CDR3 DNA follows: TGTGCCAGCTCACTAGACCGGGGTAGTAATTCACCCCTCCACTTT.

The CDR3 is CASSFRRGSSYNEQFF. For the CDR3, the DNA is TGTGCCAGCAGTTTTCGGAGGGGTAGCTCCTACAATGAGCAGTTCTTC. This chain joins TRBV28 and TRBJ2-1, with D perhaps TRBD2 (6 bases). CDR1 is MDHEN and CDR2 is SYDVKM in the germline V gene. V was pared by 3 bases and J by 0 bases, with 12 bases between. CDR3 length: 16 amino acids. The full variable domain, rest sourced from reference TRBV28 and TRBJ2-1, is DVKVTQSSRYLVKRTGEKVFLECVQDMDHENMFWYRQDPGLGLRLIYFSYDVKMKEKGDIPEGYSVSREKKERFSLILESASTNQTSMYLCASSFRRGSSYNEQFFGPGTRLTVL.

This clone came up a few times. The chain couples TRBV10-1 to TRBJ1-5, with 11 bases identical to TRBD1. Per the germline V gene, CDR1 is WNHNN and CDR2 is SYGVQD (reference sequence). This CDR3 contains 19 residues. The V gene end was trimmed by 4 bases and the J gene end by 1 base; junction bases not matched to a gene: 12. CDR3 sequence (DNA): TGCGCCAGCAGTGGGGGACAGGGGGAATCCCGAGAAAGCAATCAGCCCCAGCATTTT. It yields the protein CASSGGQGESRESNQPQHF.

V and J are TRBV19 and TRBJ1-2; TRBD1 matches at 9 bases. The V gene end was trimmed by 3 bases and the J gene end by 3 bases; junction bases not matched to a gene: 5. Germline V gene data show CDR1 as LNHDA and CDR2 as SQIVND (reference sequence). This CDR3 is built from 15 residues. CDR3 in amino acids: CASSIQTGGYYGYTF. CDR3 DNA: TGTGCCAGTAGTATTCAAACAGGGGGCTACTATGGCTACACCTTC.

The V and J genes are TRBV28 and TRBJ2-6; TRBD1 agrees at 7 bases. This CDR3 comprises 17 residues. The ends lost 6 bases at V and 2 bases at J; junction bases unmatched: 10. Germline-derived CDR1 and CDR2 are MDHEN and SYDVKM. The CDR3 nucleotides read TGTGCCAGCAGAGCGACAGGGCAACTCCCTGGGGCCAACGTCCTGACTTTC. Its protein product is CASRATGQLPGANVLTF.

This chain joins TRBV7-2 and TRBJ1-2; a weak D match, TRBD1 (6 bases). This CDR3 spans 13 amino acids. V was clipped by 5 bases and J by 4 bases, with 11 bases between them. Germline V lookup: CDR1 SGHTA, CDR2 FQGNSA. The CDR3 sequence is CASSAGVGYGYTF. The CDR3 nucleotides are TGTGCCAGCAGCGCAGGGGTTGGCTATGGCTACACCTTC.

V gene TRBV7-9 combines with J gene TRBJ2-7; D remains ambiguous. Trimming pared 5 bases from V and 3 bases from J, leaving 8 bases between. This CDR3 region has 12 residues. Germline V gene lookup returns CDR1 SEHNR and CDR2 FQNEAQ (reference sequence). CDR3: CASSPGHYEQYF. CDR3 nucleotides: TGTGCCAGCAGCCCCGGGCACTACGAGCAGTACTTC.

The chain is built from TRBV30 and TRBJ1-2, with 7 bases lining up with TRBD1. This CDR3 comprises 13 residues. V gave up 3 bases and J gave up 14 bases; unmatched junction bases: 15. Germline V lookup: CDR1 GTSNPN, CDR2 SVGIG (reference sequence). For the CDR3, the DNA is TGTGCCTGGAGGGATCCGGGACAGATGGGGGAGACCTTC. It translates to CAWRDPGQMGETF.

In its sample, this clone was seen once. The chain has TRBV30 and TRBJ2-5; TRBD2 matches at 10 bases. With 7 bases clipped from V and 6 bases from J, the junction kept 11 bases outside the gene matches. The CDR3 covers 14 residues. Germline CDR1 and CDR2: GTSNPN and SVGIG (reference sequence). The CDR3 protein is CAFIPGLAMQTQYF. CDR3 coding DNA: TGTGCCTTTATTCCGGGACTAGCGATGCAGACCCAGTACTTC. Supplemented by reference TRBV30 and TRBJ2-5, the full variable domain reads SQTIHQWPATLVQPVGSPLSLECTVEGTSNPNLYWYRQAAGRGLQLLFYSVGIGQISSEVPQNLSASRPQDRQFILSSKKLLLSDSGFYLCAFIPGLAMQTQYFGPGTRLLVL.

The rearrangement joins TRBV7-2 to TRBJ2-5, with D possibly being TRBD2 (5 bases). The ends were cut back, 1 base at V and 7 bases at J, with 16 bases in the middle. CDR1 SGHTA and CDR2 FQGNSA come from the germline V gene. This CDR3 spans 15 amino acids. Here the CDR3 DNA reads TGTGCCAGCAGCTTAGGTATAGAGGAGGTCAGGACCCAGTACTTC. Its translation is CASSLGIEEVRTQYF.

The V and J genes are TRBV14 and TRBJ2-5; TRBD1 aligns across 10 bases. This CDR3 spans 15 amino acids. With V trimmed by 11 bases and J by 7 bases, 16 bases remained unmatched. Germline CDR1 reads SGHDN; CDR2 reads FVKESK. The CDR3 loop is CALIGGDRGKGTQYF. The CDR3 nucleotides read TGTGCCCTAATCGGGGGGGACAGGGGAAAGGGGACCCAGTACTTC.

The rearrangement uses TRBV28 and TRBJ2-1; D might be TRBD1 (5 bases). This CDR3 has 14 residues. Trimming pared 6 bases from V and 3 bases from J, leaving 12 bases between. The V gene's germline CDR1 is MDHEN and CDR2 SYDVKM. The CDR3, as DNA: TGTGCCAGCAGGGTCCAGGGTGGCTACAATGAGCAGTTCTTC. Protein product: CASRVQGGYNEQFF.

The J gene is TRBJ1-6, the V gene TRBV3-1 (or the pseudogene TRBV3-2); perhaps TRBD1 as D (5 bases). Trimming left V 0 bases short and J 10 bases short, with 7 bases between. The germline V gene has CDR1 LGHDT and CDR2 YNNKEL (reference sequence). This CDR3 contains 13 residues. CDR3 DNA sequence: TGTGCCAGCAGCCAAGAGAGGGGATCACCCCTCCACTTT. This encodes CASSQERGSPLHF.

CDR3: CASSPSDQGASSPLHF. Here the CDR3 DNA reads TGTGCCAGCTCACCAAGTGATCAGGGCGCGAGTTCACCCCTCCACTTT. The chain joins TRBV18 to TRBJ1-6; D perhaps matches TRBD1 (5 bases). The CDR3 is 16 amino acids. Trimming cost V 2 bases and J 9 bases, with 17 bases left between them. Germline V gives CDR1 KGHSH, CDR2 LQKENI.

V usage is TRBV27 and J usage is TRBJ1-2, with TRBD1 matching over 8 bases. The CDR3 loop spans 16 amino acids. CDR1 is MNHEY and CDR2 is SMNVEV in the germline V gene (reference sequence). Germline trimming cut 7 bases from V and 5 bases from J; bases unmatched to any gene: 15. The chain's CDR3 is CASTWTGRAPGYGYTF. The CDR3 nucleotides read TGTGCCAGCACCTGGACAGGGAGAGCCCCGGGGTATGGCTACACCTTC.

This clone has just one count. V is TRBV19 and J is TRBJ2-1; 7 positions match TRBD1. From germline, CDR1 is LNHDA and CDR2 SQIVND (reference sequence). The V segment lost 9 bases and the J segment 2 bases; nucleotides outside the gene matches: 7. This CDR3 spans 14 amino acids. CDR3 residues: CASRRDRTYNEQFF. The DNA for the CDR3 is TGTGCCAGCAGACGGGACAGAACCTACAATGAGCAGTTCTTC.

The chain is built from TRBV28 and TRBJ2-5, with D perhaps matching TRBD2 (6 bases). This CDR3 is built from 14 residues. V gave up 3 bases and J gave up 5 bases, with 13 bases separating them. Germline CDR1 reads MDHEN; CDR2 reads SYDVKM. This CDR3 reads CASSFGTAGETQYF. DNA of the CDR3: TGTGCCAGCAGTTTTGGGACCGCGGGGGAGACCCAGTACTTC.

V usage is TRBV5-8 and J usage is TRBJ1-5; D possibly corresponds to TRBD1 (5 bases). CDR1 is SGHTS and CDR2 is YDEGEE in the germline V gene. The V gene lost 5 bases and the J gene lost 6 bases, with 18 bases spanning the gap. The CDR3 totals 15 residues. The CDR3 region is CASSPRGGVIQPQHF. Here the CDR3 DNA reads TGTGCCAGCAGTCCCCGGGGAGGGGTTATTCAGCCCCAGCATTTT. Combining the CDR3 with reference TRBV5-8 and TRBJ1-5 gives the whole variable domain EAGVTQSPTHLIKTRGQQATLRCSPISGHTSVYWYQQALGLGLQFLLWYDEGEERNRGNFPPRFSGRQFPNYSSELNVNALELEDSALYLCASSPRGGVIQPQHFGDGTRLSIL.

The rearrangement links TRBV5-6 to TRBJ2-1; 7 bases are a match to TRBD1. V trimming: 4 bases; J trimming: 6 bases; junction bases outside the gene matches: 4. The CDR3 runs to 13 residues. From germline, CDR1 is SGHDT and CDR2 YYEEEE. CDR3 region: CASSRQGSNEQFF. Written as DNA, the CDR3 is TGTGCCAGCAGCAGACAGGGAAGCAATGAGCAGTTCTTC.

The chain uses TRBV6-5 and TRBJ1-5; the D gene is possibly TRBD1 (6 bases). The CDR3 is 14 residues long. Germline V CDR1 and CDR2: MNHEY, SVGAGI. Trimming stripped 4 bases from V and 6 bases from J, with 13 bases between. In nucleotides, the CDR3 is TGTGCCAGCAGTTGGGGGGGGCGCGGTCAGCCCCAGCATTTT. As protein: CASSWGGRGQPQHF.

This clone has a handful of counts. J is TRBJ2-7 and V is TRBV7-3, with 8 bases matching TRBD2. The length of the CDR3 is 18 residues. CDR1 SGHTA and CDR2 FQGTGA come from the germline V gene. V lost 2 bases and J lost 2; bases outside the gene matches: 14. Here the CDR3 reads CASSLAPNGGGRTYEQYF. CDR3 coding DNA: TGTGCCAGCAGCTTAGCCCCCAATGGCGGCGGGAGGACCTACGAGCAGTACTTC. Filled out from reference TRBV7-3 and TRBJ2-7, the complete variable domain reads GAGVSQTPSNKVTEKGKYVELRCDPISGHTALYWYRQSLGQGPEFLIYFQGTGAADDSGLPNDRFFAVRPEGSVSTLKIQRTERGDSAVYLCASSLAPNGGGRTYEQYFGPGTRLTVT.

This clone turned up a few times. Here the CDR3 DNA reads TGTGCCAGCAGTACAGGGTCAACTGAAGCTTTCTTT. This translates into CASSTGSTEAFF. This rearrangement joins TRBV12-3 or TRBV12-4 to TRBJ1-1, with D perhaps matching TRBD1 (6 bases). Trimming shortened V by 5 bases and J by 5 bases, and 9 bases separated the two germline ends. There are 12 residues in the CDR3.

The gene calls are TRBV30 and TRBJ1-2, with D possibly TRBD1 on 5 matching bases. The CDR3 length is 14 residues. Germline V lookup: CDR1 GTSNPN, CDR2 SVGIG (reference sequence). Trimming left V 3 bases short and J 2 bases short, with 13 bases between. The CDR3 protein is CAWRGGRINYGYTF. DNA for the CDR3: TGTGCCTGGAGGGGGGGACGGATAAACTATGGCTACACCTTC.